This T cell receptor (beta chain) was captured by sequencing in a study of Graves' ophthalmopathy and Graves' hyperthyroidism. Study-level points and caveats: A classifier, a 13-signature model, separated ophthalmopathy from stable hyperthyroidism with around 88% sensitivity and less than 83% specificity. Most thyroid-expanded clonotypes exceeding 0.001 frequency were also found in blood. Sensitivity of 55% to 71% and specificity of 72% to 85% were achieved by the model that predicted ophthalmopathy progression.

With respect to this clonotype: Its specificity is not known.

CDR1 is LGHNA and CDR2 is YNFKEQ in the germline V gene. The CDR3 is 14 residues long. Trimming left V 2 bases short and J 6 bases short, with 14 bases between. The authors amplified TCR beta CDR3 regions from RNA transcripts. RT-PCR in the first round used HTBI primers; a second-round multiplex PCR followed. TCRdb reprocessed the multiplex PCR reads with MiXCR, giving one entry per CDR3 protein. Of hundreds of thousands of distinct CDR3 sequences in the sample, 35% to 45% were seen once. PBMCs stemmed from 7.5 to 10 ml of fresh peripheral blood. The sequenced material came from peripheral blood. The TCR was taken from an adult man with Graves' ophthalmopathy. This chain links TRBV4-2 with TRBJ2-7; TRBD1 is a possible D gene (5 bases). CDR3: CASSQSTGHLEQYF. CDR3 nucleotide sequence: TGTGCCAGCAGCCAAAGCACAGGCCACCTCGAGCAGTACTTC.